The T cell receptor beta chain described here comes from a study of Ad26.COV2.S vaccination and SARS-CoV-2 variants. Looking at the study overall: Donor was assigned to the Ad26.COV2.S arm of trial COV1001.

Profiling relied on immunoSEQ multiplex PCR, and the TCRdb table lists in-frame clones only, not all of them. The sample includes some 340,000 clones, around four fifths of them seen just once. Stated treatment: 15 to 20 received Ad26.COV2.S at low or high dose, single or two shots; 5 received placebo; per-sample allocation not given. The investigators took samples on day 63 after the first vaccine or placebo injection. The vaccine antigen was prefusion-stabilized Wuhan SARS-CoV-2 spike. V shed 3 bases and J 4 bases; nucleotides not matched to a gene: 4. The CDR3 contains 14 residues. Germline CDR1 MDHEN, CDR2 SYDVKM.

The sequences come from peripheral blood, collected in a trial of Ad26.COV2.S vaccine versus placebo. The chain uses TRBV28 and TRBJ2-5; TRBD1 matches at 8 bases. The sequence derives from a person aged 18-65 years who received the Ad26.COV2.S COVID-19 vaccine or a placebo. CDR3 amino acids: CASSLPGGAETQYF. In nucleotides, the CDR3 is TGTGCCAGCAGTTTGCCAGGGGGCGCAGAGACCCAGTACTTC.